The 16 T cell receptor beta chains in this list originate from one sample, sequenced in a study of blood T cell repertoires in COVID-19. Libraries were prepared by immunoSEQ multiplex PCR; TCRdb keeps only in-frame clonotypes and omits some of them. The table has 50,000 to 80,000 clones, 80% to 90% seen once; the top ten hold around two fifths. Sequencing input: peripheral blood. The receptors come from a woman in her fifties or sixties with COVID-19, enrolled during active disease.

The gene calls are TRBV3-1 (or the pseudogene TRBV3-2) and TRBJ1-2; TRBD1 is a possible D gene (6 bases). Trimming removed 0 bases at V and 4 bases at J, with 12 bases between. There are 15 residues in the CDR3. Per germline, CDR1 LGHDT and CDR2 YNNKEL (reference sequence). The CDR3 DNA follows: TGTGCCAGCAGCCAAGAGATTTGGGGGCGCTATGGCTACACCTTC. Its protein product is CASSQEIWGRYGYTF.

This chain links TRBV5-1 with TRBJ1-2; 7 positions match TRBD1. CDR1 and CDR2 from the germline V gene are SGHRS and YFSETQ. The trim removed 3 bases at V and 2 bases at J, leaving 4 bases unmatched. The CDR3 is made up of 14 amino acids. Written as DNA, the CDR3 is TGCGCCAGCAGCTCGGGACAGCAAAACTATGGCTACACCTTC. Translation gives CASSSGQQNYGYTF.

The V and J genes are TRBV11-3 and TRBJ1-2; tentative D call: TRBD1 (6 bases). V was cut by 1 base and J by 4 bases, with 13 bases left in between. CDR1 is SGHNT and CDR2 is YENEEA in the germline V gene. The CDR3 spans 15 residues. The CDR3 region has the DNA TGTGCCAGCAGCTTAGCGGGGCTGGGGGCCTATGGCTACACCTTC. It yields the protein CASSLAGLGAYGYTF.

The CDR3 is CASSFSGRGALDEQFF. Here the CDR3 DNA reads TGTGCCAGCAGCTTTAGCGGTCGGGGGGCTCTAGATGAGCAGTTCTTC. The V and J genes are TRBV7-9 and TRBJ2-1; a weak D match, TRBD2 (7 bases). The CDR3 sequence is 16 residues long. The V gene lost 3 bases and the J gene lost 8 bases, with 20 bases spanning the gap. Germline CDR1 and CDR2: SEHNR and FQNEAQ (reference sequence).

The V and J genes are TRBV18 and TRBJ2-6; TRBD2 is a possible D gene (6 bases). There are 16 residues in the CDR3. The V end was cut by 2 bases, the J end by 4 bases, with 12 bases between. Per germline, CDR1 KGHSH and CDR2 LQKENI. The CDR3 DNA reads as TGTGCCAGCTCACCATGGGCGGGATCCGGGGCCAACGTCCTGACTTTC. Translated, it gives CASSPWAGSGANVLTF.

This rearrangement joins TRBV7-2 to TRBJ2-2, with D possibly being TRBD1 (5 bases). Germline V gene sequence: CDR1 SGHTA, CDR2 FQGNSA. There are 16 residues in the CDR3. Trimming left V 1 base short and J 5 bases short, with 14 bases between. CDR3: CASSLGGRGWTGELFF. CDR3 bases: TGTGCCAGCAGCTTAGGGGGCCGAGGATGGACCGGGGAGCTGTTTTTT.

This rearrangement joins TRBV9 to TRBJ2-1; 10 positions match TRBD1. Per the germline V gene, CDR1 is SGDLS and CDR2 is YYNGEE. This CDR3 has 12 residues. V lost 3 bases, J lost 12 bases, and 3 bases stayed unmatched. The CDR3 nucleotides are TGTGCCAGCAGCGCGACAGGGGGCAGGCAGTTCTTC. Its translation is CASSATGGRQFF.

This chain links TRBV10-3 with TRBJ1-3; TRBD1 matches at 10 bases. J gave up 7 bases and V 2 bases, and 8 bases lay outside the gene matches. This CDR3 contains 16 residues. Germline V gene sequence: CDR1 ENHRY, CDR2 SYGVKD. The CDR3 DNA reads TGTGCCATCAGTGAGGGAAGGACAGGGGGTCTCAACACCATATATTTT. Translated, it gives CAISEGRTGGLNTIYF.

V and J are TRBV7-2 and TRBJ2-2; no firm D call. The germline CDR1 and CDR2 sequences are SGHTA and FQGNSA. This CDR3 is built from 11 residues. Trimming took off 1 base at V and 9 bases at J, with 3 bases between the two ends. The CDR3 spells CASSLVRELFF. The CDR3, as DNA: TGTGCCAGCAGCTTAGTCAGGGAGCTGTTTTTT.

This clone has more than one count but fewer than ten. The V call is TRBV14, the J call TRBJ1-6, with D uncertain. The length of the CDR3 is 13 residues. CDR1 SGHDN and CDR2 FVKESK come from the germline V gene. V was shortened by 4 bases and J by 9 bases, with 10 bases between the two germline ends. As DNA, the CDR3 is TGTGCCAGCAGCCCCTTTGGGAGTTCACCCCTCCACTTT. It translates to CASSPFGSSPLHF. The variable domain in full, with the rest retrieved from reference TRBV14 and TRBJ1-6, is EAGVTQFPSHSVIEKGQTVTLRCDPISGHDNLYWYRRVMGKEIKFLLHFVKESKQDESGMPNNRFLAERTGGTYSTLKVQPAELEDSGVYFCASSPFGSSPLHFGNGTRLTVT.

This chain uses TRBV19 with TRBJ1-2; D gene uncertain. The CDR3 contains 13 residues. CDR1 and CDR2 from the germline V gene are LNHDA and SQIVND (reference sequence). Trimming took off 3 bases at V and 6 bases at J, with 11 bases between the two ends. CDR3 sequence reads: CASSMGSSDGYTF. As DNA, the CDR3 is TGTGCCAGTAGTATGGGGAGTTCGGATGGCTACACCTTC.

The V gene is TRBV5-6, the J gene TRBJ2-3, with D unresolved. Per germline, CDR1 SGHDT and CDR2 YYEEEE. Trimming took off 6 bases at V and 2 bases at J, with 16 bases between the two ends. There are 15 residues in the CDR3. Here the CDR3 reads CASTPSRSSTDTQYF. As DNA, the CDR3 is TGTGCCAGCACGCCTAGTAGAAGCTCCACAGATACGCAGTATTTT.

The chain is built from TRBV18 and TRBJ1-3; the match to TRBD1 covers 12 bases. CDR1 is KGHSH and CDR2 is LQKENI in the germline V gene. J lost 4 bases, V lost 0 bases, and 7 bases had no gene match. The CDR3 runs 18 residues. For the CDR3, the DNA is TGTGCCAGCTCACCACCCGGGACAGGGGGCTATTCGGGAAACACCATATATTTT. This sequence encodes CASSPPGTGGYSGNTIYF.

The V call is TRBV2, the J call TRBJ2-7; 10 positions agree with TRBD1. Per germline, CDR1 SNHLY and CDR2 FYNNEI. The CDR3 sequence is 13 residues long. V lost 8 bases, J lost 5 bases, and 6 bases stayed unmatched. For the CDR3, the DNA is TGTGCCAGCCGGGACAGGGGATCTCACGAGCAGTACTTC. Protein: CASRDRGSHEQYF.

V usage is TRBV30 and J usage is TRBJ1-5; no firm D call. This CDR3 contains 13 residues. V gave up 0 bases and J gave up 5 bases, with 8 bases separating them. Germline loops: CDR1 GTSNPN, CDR2 SVGIG (reference sequence). CDR3 in DNA: TGTGCCTGGAGTGTACAGCAGGATCAGCCCCAGCATTTT. Residues: CAWSVQQDQPQHF.

The chain recombines TRBV30 with TRBJ1-3; 9 bases line up with TRBD1. From germline, CDR1 is GTSNPN and CDR2 SVGIG (reference sequence). Germline trimming cut 4 bases from V and 4 bases from J; bases unmatched to any gene: 2. The CDR3 consists of 13 residues. The CDR3 coding sequence is TGTGCCTGGAAACAGGGGGCAGGAAACACCATATATTTT. Encoded protein: CAWKQGAGNTIYF.